The clone carrying this T cell receptor (beta chain) came up once. Antigen: not known. The sample belongs to a study of T cell responses to AZD1222 COVID-19 vaccine. Here immunoSEQ multiplex PCR was the method, and the copy in TCRdb shows in-frame clones only, minus some. The table lists around 270,000 clones, about 94% of them singletons. General study points: White British donors predominated, females outnumbered males, and clonal diversity was possibly underestimated. The study sampled repertoires only after the peak T cell response. Vaccine-related CD4 TCRs covered spike, predominating at 160-218 and 743-854.

CDR3 length: 15 residues. CDR1 SGHNT and CDR2 YYREEE come from the germline V gene (reference sequence). V trimming: 4 bases; J trimming: 0 bases; junction bases outside the gene matches: 4. The rearrangement joins TRBV5-4 to TRBJ1-1; 9 nucleotides align to TRBD1. Here the sequenced sample was peripheral blood, taken 28 days after the second AZD1222 dose. The receptor was isolated from an adult who received the AZD1222 COVID-19 vaccine. The CDR3 bases are TGTGCCAGCAGCCCGGGACAGGGAATGAACACTGAAGCTTTCTTT. Translation: CASSPGQGMNTEAFF. The full variable domain, in which reference TRBV5-4 and TRBJ1-1 provide the parts outside the CDR3, is ETGVTQSPTHLIKTRGQQVTLRCSSQSGHNTVSWYQQALGQGPQFIFQYYREEENGRGNFPPRFSGLQFPNYSSELNVNALELDDSALYLCASSPGQGMNTEAFFGQGTRLTVV.